This T cell receptor (beta chain) was found in a study of OX40 agonist ivuxolimab in advanced cancers. As concerns this clone: Its antigen is undetermined.

This CDR3 is built from 15 residues. The germline V gene encodes CDR1 SGHTA and CDR2 FQGNSA. The germline V and J ends were trimmed by 2 bases and 10 bases, with 20 bases remaining between them. Libraries were prepared by immunoSEQ multiplex PCR; TCRdb keeps only in-frame clonotypes and omits some of them. The table lists 40,000 to 55,000 clones, around four fifths of them singletons, with about 2% in the top ten. Overall study findings and caveats: Some patients without response likewise showed low normalized clonal expansion. On average, a greater number of expanded clones characterised CD8+ T cells relative to CD4+.

This chain connects TRBV7-2 to TRBJ1-2; maybe TRBD1 (6 bases). The starting material was CD4+ or CD8+ T cells sorted from blood, obtained in a trial of the OX40 agonist ivuxolimab. The source of this sequence is an adult with an advanced solid tumor such as melanoma, head and neck, liver or kidney cancer. The CDR3 sequence: CASSLSTGSFSIYTF. The DNA of the CDR3 is TGTGCCAGCAGCTTATCCACAGGGTCTTTTTCCATCTACACCTTC.